The 13 T cell receptor beta chains below come from one sample, sequenced in a study of Tregs in tolerant kidney transplant recipients. Libraries were prepared by immunoSEQ multiplex PCR; TCRdb keeps only in-frame clonotypes and omits some of them. The table lists tens of thousands of clones, 91% of them singletons, with 1.5% to 2% in the top ten. Related graft donors supplied nonmyeloablative bone marrow transplants, and mixed chimerism was transient. Sequenced here: CD4+ T cells from blood (PBMCs), sampled 24 months after the transplant. All receptors derive from a human patient who received a combined kidney and bone marrow transplant. Some T cells could come from the graft donor.

The CDR3 loop reads CASSSGTGGYNEQFF. Written as DNA, the CDR3 is TGTGCCAGCAGCTCTGGGACAGGGGGTTACAATGAGCAGTTCTTC. This chain connects TRBV7-2 to TRBJ2-1, with 11 bases identical to TRBD1. The V segment lost 4 bases and the J segment 4 bases; nucleotides outside the gene matches: 3. CDR3 length: 15 residues. Per germline, CDR1 SGHTA and CDR2 FQGNSA.

This chain connects TRBV9 to TRBJ2-3, with TRBD2 identical over 10 bases. Germline assignment: CDR1 SGDLS and CDR2 YYNGEE. J was trimmed by 4 bases and V by 0 bases; bases with no gene match: 5. CDR3 length: 16 amino acids. CDR3 DNA: TGTGCCAGCAGCGTAGCTAGCGGGAGCGGGCCAGATACGCAGTATTTT. Protein product: CASSVASGSGPDTQYF. The variable domain in full, with the rest retrieved from reference TRBV9 and TRBJ2-3, is DSGVTQTPKHLITATGQRVTLRCSPRSGDLSVYWYQQSLDQGLQFLIQYYNGEERAKGNILERFSAQQFPDLHSELNLSSLELGDSALYFCASSVASGSGPDTQYFGPGTRLTVL.

A single count supports this clone. The gene calls are TRBV18 and TRBJ1-4; 7 nucleotides agree with TRBD1. V shed 3 bases, J shed 6 bases, and the junction held 7 bases outside the gene matches. The CDR3 length is 15 residues. Germline CDR1 KGHSH, CDR2 LQKENI. For the CDR3, the DNA is TGTGCCAGCTCACCCAAGGGGGCGGGTGATGAAAAACTGTTTTTT. Its translation is CASSPKGAGDEKLFF.

This chain uses TRBV10-3 with TRBJ1-2, with 8 bases aligning to TRBD1. CDR1 and CDR2 (germline): ENHRY, SYGVKD. J lost 7 bases, V lost 3 bases, and 7 bases had no gene match. The CDR3 sequence is 14 residues long. The CDR3 nucleotides read TGTGCCATCAGTGACTCAGGGGGCGTTTTTGGCTACACCTTC. This sequence encodes CAISDSGGVFGYTF.

The chain links TRBV6-4 to TRBJ1-6; the match to TRBD1 covers 9 bases. V trimming: 4 bases; J trimming: 8 bases; junction bases outside the gene matches: 0. The germline V gene encodes CDR1 MRHNA and CDR2 SNTAGT. The CDR3 is 13 residues long. Here the CDR3 DNA reads TGTGCCAGCAGTGGGGACAGGGATTCACCCCTCCACTTT. Translating it yields CASSGDRDSPLHF.

V and J are TRBV29-1 and TRBJ2-1; 7 bases agree with TRBD2. The junction had 9 bases not matched to a gene; V was cut back by 4 bases and J by 9 bases. CDR3 size: 13 residues. Germline CDR1 is SQVTM and CDR2 is ANQGSEA. The chain's CDR3 is CSVVPSGRREQFF. DNA for the CDR3: TGCAGCGTTGTGCCTAGCGGACGCCGTGAGCAGTTCTTC.

This clone was counted between two and nine times. This rearrangement joins TRBV10-3 to TRBJ2-7; TRBD2 aligns across 8 bases. CDR3 size: 14 residues. Losses at the gene ends were 3 bases for V and 7 bases for J; bases not matched to a gene: 8. Germline V CDR1 and CDR2: ENHRY, SYGVKD. The CDR3 DNA is TGTGCCATCAGTGAATCGGGAGGGCCGGGGGAGCAGTACTTC. Protein: CAISESGGPGEQYF.

This clone has just one count. The rearrangement uses TRBV4-2 and TRBJ2-1; 15 nucleotides match TRBD2. The CDR3 runs to 18 residues. Looked up from germline, CDR1 is LGHNA and CDR2 is YNFKEQ. V shed 1 base and J 5 bases; nucleotides not matched to a gene: 6. CDR3 DNA sequence: TGTGCCAGCAGCCAAGCCGGACTAGCGGGAGGGCCCCACAATGAGCAGTTCTTC. It specifies CASSQAGLAGGPHNEQFF.

The V gene is TRBV4-1, the J gene TRBJ2-7; 9 bases match TRBD2. V was clipped by 0 bases and J by 3 bases; unmatched bases: 9. This CDR3 has 17 residues. The germline gives CDR1 MGHRA, CDR2 YSYEKL. The CDR3 region is CASSQDLRLAGSYEQYF. The DNA for the CDR3 is TGCGCCAGCAGCCAAGATCTTAGGCTAGCGGGAAGCTACGAGCAGTACTTC.

V gene TRBV7-2 combines with J gene TRBJ2-7; the match to TRBD2 covers 10 bases. After removal of 3 bases from V and 3 bases from J, the junction contained 2 bases not matched to a gene. Germline values: CDR1 SGHTA, CDR2 FQGNSA. The CDR3 spans 14 residues. CDR3 residues: CASSFRTSGYEQYF. CDR3 DNA sequence: TGTGCCAGCAGCTTCCGGACTAGCGGCTACGAGCAGTACTTC.

This rearrangement joins TRBV19 to TRBJ2-7, with 7 bases aligning to TRBD1. CDR3 size: 12 residues. V trimming: 8 bases; J trimming: 4 bases; junction bases outside the gene matches: 5. Germline CDR1 and CDR2: LNHDA and SQIVND (reference sequence). The DNA of the CDR3 is TGTGCCAGTCGGGACAGTATTTACGAGCAGTACTTC. Protein sequence: CASRDSIYEQYF.

The J gene is TRBJ2-5, the V gene TRBV19; TRBD1 agrees at 10 bases. Trimming took 6 bases from V and 2 from J; bases not matched to a gene: 3. The CDR3 consists of 14 residues. Per the germline V gene, CDR1 is LNHDA and CDR2 is SQIVND (reference sequence). The CDR3 nucleotides are TGTGCCAGTAGAATGGACAGGGGGCAAGAGACCCAGTACTTC. It specifies CASRMDRGQETQYF.

This chain connects TRBV7-3 to TRBJ2-1; 9 positions agree with TRBD2. Trimming took 1 base from V and 5 from J; bases not matched to a gene: 0. Per the germline V gene, CDR1 is SGHTA and CDR2 is FQGTGA. This CDR3 is 14 amino acids long. CDR3 in DNA: TGTGCCAGCAGCTTAATAGCGGGAGACAATGAGCAGTTCTTC. Amino acids: CASSLIAGDNEQFF.